This T cell receptor (beta chain) comes out of a study of T-cell reconstitution after alpha-beta-depleted transplantation in children. Regarding the study as a whole: Most T-cell counts and diversity one year after the transplant came from T cells that were newly produced. At around two months after transplant, the alpha-beta T cells were reportedly derived from several hundred expanded clones that came from non-depleted graft cells.

The library targeted TCRbeta and was prepared with unique molecular identifiers. TCRdb analysed the PCR reads with MiXCR anew, one entry per CDR3 protein. The table has about 260,000 distinct CDR3 sequences, 8.2% seen once. The CDR3 contains 14 residues. The germline gives CDR1 DFQATT, CDR2 SNEGSKA (reference sequence). The V and J ends lost 6 bases and 1 base respectively, with 16 bases between them. In this sample, this clonotype turned up many times. The antigen is not known. The sequences come from PBMCs, mostly from graft donor cells, collected 180 days after TCRalphabeta/CD19-depleted stem cell transplant. This receptor was obtained from a male patient between 5 and 17 years old who had a stem cell transplant for acute lymphoblastic leukemia, so the T cells may come from the graft donor. The chain recombines TRBV20-1 with TRBJ2-7, with D perhaps TRBD1 or TRBD2 (6 bases each). DNA of the CDR3: TGCAGTGCCCCGAGGGGGGATAGTTCCTACGAGCAGTACTTC. Its translation is CSAPRGDSSYEQYF.